The present entry profiles one T cell receptor (beta chain) with its context. Its target is unknown. This sample was included in a study of OX40 agonist ivuxolimab in advanced cancers. Overall study context: Males comprised approximately 84% of the group, whose mean age was approximately 62 years (range roughly 23 to 80). General observations from the study: At 0.1 to 3.0 mg/kg and by week 6, clonal expansion occurred in CD4+ and CD8+ blood T cells. Patients who responded partially at 0.1-3.0 mg/kg showed clonal expansion ranking among the lowest.

The cohort excluded patients with autoimmune disease history or systemic immunosuppression. The method was immunoSEQ multiplex PCR; TCRdb's version includes in-frame clones alone and lacks a portion of them. The profile shows approximately 76,000 clones, approximately 95% of them singletons. Between the trimmed V and J ends, which lost 6 bases and 0 bases, there was a span of 13 bases. Germline CDR1 MNHEY, CDR2 SMNVEV (reference sequence). The CDR3 sequence is 15 residues long. The receptor was isolated from an adult with an advanced solid tumor such as melanoma, head and neck, liver or kidney cancer. The material sequenced was CD4+ or CD8+ T cells sorted from blood, taken in a trial of the OX40 agonist ivuxolimab. The chain employs TRBV27 and TRBJ2-3; the D is unclear. For the CDR3, the DNA is TGTGCCAGCAGAATGGCGGTCCCCAGCACAGATACGCAGTATTTT. Residues: CASRMAVPSTDTQYF.